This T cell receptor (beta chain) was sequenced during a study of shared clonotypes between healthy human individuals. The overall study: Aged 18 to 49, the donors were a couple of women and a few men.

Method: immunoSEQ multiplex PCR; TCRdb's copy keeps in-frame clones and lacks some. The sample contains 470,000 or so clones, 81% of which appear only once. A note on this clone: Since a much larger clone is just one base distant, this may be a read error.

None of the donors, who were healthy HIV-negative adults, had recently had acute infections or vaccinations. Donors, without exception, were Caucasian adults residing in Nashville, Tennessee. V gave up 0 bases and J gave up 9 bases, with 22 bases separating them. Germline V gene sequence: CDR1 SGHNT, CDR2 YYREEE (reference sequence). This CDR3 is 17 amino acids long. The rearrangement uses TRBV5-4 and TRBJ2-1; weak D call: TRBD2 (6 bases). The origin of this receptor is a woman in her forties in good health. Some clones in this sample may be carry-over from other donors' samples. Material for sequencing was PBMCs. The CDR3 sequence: CASSLARDFSLNSEQFF. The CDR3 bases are TGTGCCAGCAGCTTGGCCAGGGACTTCTCCCTTAACAGTGAGCAGTTCTTC.